The T cell receptor (beta chain) described here comes from a study of T cells in Graves' hyperthyroidism and ophthalmopathy. General observations from the study: Appearing also in blood were most of the thyroid clonotypes expanded above 0.001. Separating ophthalmopathy from stable hyperthyroidism was achieved by a 13 V-J model.

Thyroid ultrasound and orbital computed tomography, with clinical symptoms and serum thyroxine and TRAb, informed diagnoses. Researchers amplified the TCR beta CDR3 regions from RNA transcripts. The HTBI primer set served for first-round RT-PCR of the TCR CDR3. TCRdb re-analysed the multiplex PCR reads in MiXCR, keeping a single row per CDR3 protein. The repertoire holds 250,000 to 300,000 distinct CDR3 sequences, with over 15% as singletons. The table lists this clonotype with many counts. The antigen is not known. The germline gives CDR1 MNHEY, CDR2 SVGAGI. This CDR3 spans 16 amino acids. V was clipped by 0 bases and J by 7 bases, with 15 bases between them.

The TCR comes from a woman in her sixties or seventies with Graves' ophthalmopathy. Sample: blood. The genes are TRBV6-5 and TRBJ2-2; D is ambiguous. The CDR3 loop is CASSYSGRIGNGELFF. DNA for the CDR3: TGTGCCAGCAGTTACTCTGGCAGGATAGGGAACGGGGAGCTGTTTTTT.